These 17 T cell receptor beta chains were sequenced from one sample in a study of T cells after yellow fever vaccination. MiXCR was run by TCRdb on the 5' RACE reads, yielding one entry per CDR3 protein. The repertoire has 200,000 to 300,000 distinct CDR3 sequences, around 7% of them found once; the top ten carry around 0.9%. The sample in question was CD4+ T cells sorted from PBMCs, obtained 15 days after the yellow fever booster vaccination. The receptors here all came from a man aged 25 to 40 who received the YFV17D yellow fever vaccine.

This clonotype was counted only a few times. The chain carries TRBV15 and TRBJ1-2, with D possibly being TRBD1 (5 bases). Trimming left V 1 base short and J 4 bases short, with 13 bases between. The CDR3 covers 15 residues. Germline V gene data show CDR1 as LNHNV and CDR2 as YYDKDF (reference sequence). CDR3 DNA: TGTGCCACCAGCAGAGCCGGGACGAGGGTCTATGGCTACACCTTC. Amino acid sequence: CATSRAGTRVYGYTF.

This clonotype occurred a few times. The V call is TRBV9, the J call TRBJ2-3, with a possible D match to TRBD2 (5 bases). Germline lookup yields CDR1 SGDLS and CDR2 YYNGEE. The V end lost 0 bases, the J end lost 7 bases, and 18 bases lay between the germline ends. The CDR3 totals 16 residues. The CDR3 is CASSVEARARGNTQYF. CDR3 in DNA: TGTGCCAGCAGCGTAGAGGCCCGGGCTAGAGGGAATACGCAGTATTTT.

This chain links TRBV18 with TRBJ2-1; the D is unclear. The V end lost 5 bases, the J end lost 9 bases, and 17 bases lay between the germline ends. Germline V lookup: CDR1 KGHSH, CDR2 LQKENI. The CDR3 runs to 14 residues. The CDR3 DNA reads as TGTGCCAGCTCATACAAAACCACCTCCGGTGAGCAGTTCTTC. The encoded protein is CASSYKTTSGEQFF.

The sample holds many counts of this clonotype. The V gene is TRBV20-1, the J gene TRBJ2-1; TRBD2 matches at 11 bases. The V gene's germline CDR1 is DFQATT and CDR2 SNEGSKA (reference sequence). The junction had 6 bases not matched to a gene; V was cut back by 2 bases and J by 3 bases. The CDR3 covers 16 residues. DNA of the CDR3: TGCAGTGCTAGAAAGGGACTAGCGGCATACTACAATGAGCAGTTCTTC. Translating gives CSARKGLAAYYNEQFF.

V usage is TRBV5-1 and J usage is TRBJ2-2; 7 positions match TRBD1. Germline CDR1 and CDR2: SGHRS and YFSETQ. The V segment lost 9 bases and the J segment 0 bases; nucleotides outside the gene matches: 5. The CDR3 is 14 residues long. The CDR3 reads CATADRANTGELFF. The CDR3 DNA reads TGCGCCACCGCAGACAGGGCGAACACCGGGGAGCTGTTTTTT.

A few counts support this clonotype. The chain links TRBV9 to TRBJ2-1, with TRBD1 as a possible D gene (6 bases). The V end was cut by 5 bases, the J end by 9 bases, with 12 bases between. Germline assignment: CDR1 SGDLS and CDR2 YYNGEE. The CDR3 length is 12 residues. CDR3 residues: CASSARGGEQFF. CDR3 in DNA: TGTGCCAGCAGTGCCCGAGGGGGTGAGCAGTTCTTC.

The sample holds a few counts of this clonotype. The gene calls are TRBV23-1 and TRBJ2-3; D may be TRBD2 (5 bases). Being an ORF, TRBV23-1 has a function that is uncertain. The CDR3 has 17 residues. V lost 0 bases, J lost 5 bases, and 18 bases lay in between. The DNA of the CDR3 is TGCGCCAGCAGTCAATCGAGGGTGGCGCCCCGGGGAGATACGCAGTATTTT. It translates to CASSQSRVAPRGDTQYF.

V is TRBV7-9 and J is TRBJ1-2, with 7 bases fitting TRBD1. From germline, CDR1 is SEHNR and CDR2 FQNEAQ (reference sequence). The CDR3 has 13 amino acids. Trimming removed 0 bases from V and 6 bases from J; junction bases left unmatched: 1. The CDR3 spells CASSLAGQNGYTF. Here the CDR3 DNA reads TGTGCCAGCAGCTTAGCGGGACAGAATGGCTACACCTTC.

The chain is built from TRBV27 and TRBJ1-2; D not certain. Trimming took off 4 bases at V and 7 bases at J, with 16 bases between the two ends. The germline V gene has CDR1 MNHEY and CDR2 SMNVEV (reference sequence). This CDR3 region has 14 residues. CDR3 bases: TGTGCCAGCAGTTACCGGTTGGAAGTTGGTGGCTACACCTTC. It is translated as CASSYRLEVGGYTF.

V usage is TRBV5-4 and J usage is TRBJ2-1; D is possibly TRBD1 or TRBD2 (6 bases each). Germline CDR1 is SGHNT and CDR2 is YYREEE (reference sequence). V was cut by 0 bases and J by 7 bases, with 17 bases left in between. The CDR3 consists of 16 residues. The DNA of the CDR3 is TGTGCCAGCAGCTTGGGGGGGGCCGCAGGGGCGAATGAGCAGTTCTTC. It encodes CASSLGGAAGANEQFF.

This clonotype was detected a few times. The chain links TRBV7-2 to TRBJ2-7, with D unresolved. This CDR3 contains 15 residues. Germline V gene lookup returns CDR1 SGHTA and CDR2 FQGNSA. The V end lost 6 bases, the J end lost 2 bases, and 17 bases lay between the germline ends. The CDR3 reads CASSRAGDTPYEQYF. The CDR3 DNA follows: TGTGCCAGCAGTCGGGCTGGTGACACCCCCTACGAGCAGTACTTC.

The chain is built from TRBV7-2 and TRBJ2-1, with D maybe TRBD2 (7 bases). The V end lost 5 bases, the J end lost 4 bases, and 15 bases lay between the germline ends. This CDR3 region has 15 residues. Germline CDR1 is SGHTA and CDR2 is FQGNSA. CDR3 region: CASSLTGGLYNEQFF. The CDR3 DNA reads TGTGCCAGCAGCCTTACGGGGGGCCTTTACAATGAGCAGTTCTTC.

This chain links TRBV19 with TRBJ1-5, with no clear D. V lost 5 bases to trimming and J lost 5 bases, with 7 bases between them. Per the germline V gene, CDR1 is LNHDA and CDR2 is SQIVND (reference sequence). This CDR3 has 12 residues. Written as DNA, the CDR3 is TGTGCCAGTAGTTCCGGGTATCAGCCCCAGCATTTT. This gives the protein CASSSGYQPQHF.

This clonotype has a handful of counts. The chain joins TRBV20-1 to TRBJ2-1; 9 nucleotides align to TRBD1. This CDR3 has 16 residues. Germline V gene data show CDR1 as DFQATT and CDR2 as SNEGSKA (reference sequence). Unmatched junction bases numbered 11, after V lost 6 bases and J lost 2 bases. CDR3 protein: CSALGDRAQTYNEQFF. CDR3 in DNA: TGCAGTGCATTAGGGGACAGGGCTCAGACCTACAATGAGCAGTTCTTC.

This clonotype was seen repeatedly, ten times or more. The rearrangement uses TRBV5-1 and TRBJ2-1, with 8 bases matching TRBD2. V was clipped by 0 bases and J by 0 bases; unmatched bases: 14. This CDR3 is built from 20 residues. From germline, CDR1 is SGHRS and CDR2 YFSETQ. The CDR3 reads CASSLAMGLERVSSYNEQFF. CDR3 DNA sequence: TGCGCCAGCAGCTTGGCAATGGGACTAGAACGGGTAAGCTCCTACAATGAGCAGTTCTTC.

Concerning this clonotype itself: This may come from a read error, since a much larger clone is one base off. The rearrangement uses TRBV9 and TRBJ2-1; D perhaps matches TRBD2 (6 bases). The germline gives CDR1 SGDLS, CDR2 YYNGEE. V shed 3 bases and J shed 3 bases, with 13 bases lying between them. This CDR3 contains 15 residues. The CDR3 DNA reads as TGTGCCAGCAGCGGGGGACTGGGGCGCTACAATGAGCAGTTCTTC. Its translation is CASSGGLGRYNEQFF.

This clonotype was found a few times. V and J are TRBV28 and TRBJ2-7, with D possibly being TRBD2 (6 bases). The length of the CDR3 is 14 residues. Per germline, CDR1 MDHEN and CDR2 SYDVKM. V dropped 10 bases and J dropped 0 bases, with 16 bases sitting between them. This CDR3 is CATLPGGVSYEQYF. CDR3 DNA: TGTGCCACCCTCCCCGGCGGGGTCTCCTACGAGCAGTACTTC.